Presented here are 22 T cell receptor beta chains from one specimen sequenced in a study of T cells in Graves' hyperthyroidism and ophthalmopathy. Amplified TCR beta CDR3 regions derived from RNA transcripts. HTBI primers were employed in a first-round RT-PCR of the TCR CDR3. TCRdb reprocessed the multiplex PCR reads with MiXCR, giving one entry per CDR3 protein. The table includes over 500,000 distinct CDR3 sequences, about 15% detected once. Sequences were obtained from blood. These TCRs come from a woman in her late teens or twenties with Graves' ophthalmopathy.

V gene TRBV27 combines with J gene TRBJ2-2; unclear D gene. V was cut by 6 bases and J by 4 bases, with 6 bases left in between. Germline V CDR1 and CDR2: MNHEY, SMNVEV (reference sequence). This CDR3 contains 12 residues. This CDR3 is CASRDLTGELFF. The DNA for the CDR3 is TGTGCCAGCAGGGATCTCACCGGGGAGCTGTTTTTT.

The chain joins TRBV19 to TRBJ1-6, with no clear D. CDR1 is LNHDA and CDR2 is SQIVND in the germline V gene (reference sequence). Trimming pared 6 bases from V and 6 bases from J, leaving 6 bases between. There are 12 residues in the CDR3. The CDR3 reads CASRQLNSPLHF. The CDR3 coding sequence is TGTGCCAGTAGACAACTTAATTCACCCCTCCACTTT.

This clonotype was counted ten times or more. CDR3 nucleotides: TGTGCCAGCAGCTTAGTGACTAGCGGGAACGCAGATACGCAGTATTTT. This encodes CASSLVTSGNADTQYF. The genes are TRBV7-8 and TRBJ2-3; 11 bases line up with TRBD2. This CDR3 region has 16 residues. Germline V lookup: CDR1 SGHVS, CDR2 FQNEAQ. V lost 1 base to trimming and J lost 4 bases; unmatched junction nucleotides: 4.

This sequence joins TRBV19 and TRBJ1-1; D remains unclear. Germline CDR1 LNHDA, CDR2 SQIVND (reference sequence). This CDR3 region has 14 residues. Trimming stripped 5 bases from V and 4 bases from J, with 14 bases between. DNA for the CDR3: TGTGCCAGTAGTGCCAACCCAAGGGTCACTGAAGCTTTCTTT. It yields the protein CASSANPRVTEAFF.

This clonotype was seen ten or more times. This chain joins TRBV28 and TRBJ2-1, with D possibly being TRBD1 (6 bases). CDR1 is MDHEN and CDR2 is SYDVKM in the germline V gene. Trimming cost V 6 bases and J 0 bases, with 12 bases left between them. The CDR3 consists of 15 residues. The CDR3 reads CASRPGQSSYNEQFF. DNA of the CDR3: TGTGCCAGCAGGCCCGGACAGAGCTCCTACAATGAGCAGTTCTTC.

This clonotype was detected many times. J is TRBJ2-1 and V is TRBV11-2; TRBD2 agrees at 7 bases. Germline trimming cut 5 bases from V and 9 bases from J; bases unmatched to any gene: 16. Germline V gives CDR1 SGHAT, CDR2 FQNNGV. The CDR3 contains 16 residues. DNA of the CDR3: TGTGCCAGCAGCCCCTATGGGGCGGGAGTACTGATTGAGCAGTTCTTC. It specifies CASSPYGAGVLIEQFF.

Comments on this clonotype: Just one base apart from a much larger clone, this may be a read error. The rearrangement uses TRBV3-1 and TRBJ1-1, with D hard to call. Germline CDR1 and CDR2: LGHDT and YNNKEL (reference sequence). The CDR3 contains 12 residues. The CDR3 coding sequence is TGTGCCGGCAGCGACACTCGTGATGAAGCTTTCTTT. Translation: CAGSDTRDEAFF.

This clonotype was seen ten or more times. The chain's CDR3 is CASEGERKTEAFF. The CDR3 DNA reads as TGTGCCAGCGAGGGCGAGAGGAAGACTGAAGCTTTCTTT. The chain has TRBV28 and TRBJ1-1, with no clear D. The CDR3 has 13 residues. Germline lookup yields CDR1 MDHEN and CDR2 SYDVKM. Between the trimmed V and J ends, which lost 8 bases and 5 bases, there was a span of 15 bases.

This clonotype was picked up many times. The chain couples TRBV11-1 to TRBJ2-3; 13 bases are a match to TRBD2. This CDR3 contains 17 residues. Germline V gene lookup returns CDR1 SGHAT and CDR2 FQDESV (reference sequence). Trimming at V came to 5 bases and at J to 3 bases, leaving 8 bases not matched to a gene. The CDR3 here is CASSPQLAGGETDTQYF. The CDR3 DNA is TGTGCCAGCAGCCCCCAACTAGCGGGAGGGGAGACAGATACGCAGTATTTT.

The table lists this clonotype with a count of one. This rearrangement joins TRBV7-2 to TRBJ2-5, with TRBD2 identical over 8 bases. The CDR3 covers 16 residues. V shed 4 bases and J 1 base; nucleotides not matched to a gene: 8. Per germline, CDR1 SGHTA and CDR2 FQGNSA. The CDR3 loop reads CASSSRVAGPQETQYF. The CDR3 coding sequence is TGTGCCAGCAGCTCTCGGGTAGCGGGGCCCCAAGAGACCCAGTACTTC.

Ten or more counts support this clonotype. The chain carries TRBV28 and TRBJ2-7; 9 bases align to TRBD1. Germline CDR1 MDHEN, CDR2 SYDVKM. CDR3 length equals 14 residues. V shed 5 bases and J 5 bases; nucleotides not matched to a gene: 7. As DNA, the CDR3 is TGTGCCAGCAGTGAACCGGGACAGGGTGACGAGCAGTACTTC. The encoded protein is CASSEPGQGDEQYF.

The chain links TRBV5-1 to TRBJ1-1; no firm D call. The length of the CDR3 is 15 residues. V was shortened by 1 base and J by 4 bases, with 14 bases between the two germline ends. Germline CDR1 is SGHRS and CDR2 is YFSETQ. CDR3 loop: CASSLRPPGPTEAFF. The DNA of the CDR3 is TGCGCCAGCAGCTTGCGTCCACCTGGGCCCACTGAAGCTTTCTTT. The variable domain in full, completed from reference TRBV5-1 and TRBJ1-1, reads KAGVTQTPRYLIKTRGQQVTLSCSPISGHRSVSWYQQTPGQGLQFLFEYFSETQRNKGNFPGRFSGRQFSNSRSEMNVSTLELGDSALYLCASSLRPPGPTEAFFGQGTRLTVV.

Turning to this clonotype: The junction departs from the called germline gene at one end, perhaps through a read error. This CDR3 is CASSGGAGDTEASF. The CDR3, as DNA: TGCGCCAGCAGCGGGGGCGCGGGGGACACTGAAGCTTCCTTT. The chain combines TRBV5-1 with TRBJ1-1, with a tentative D call TRBD1 (6 bases). This CDR3 spans 14 amino acids. In germline, CDR1 is SGHRS, CDR2 YFSETQ.

The table lists this clonotype with a few counts. The chain combines TRBV6-5 with TRBJ1-2; D is undetermined. V lost 2 bases, J lost 5 bases, and 12 bases lay in between. The length of the CDR3 is 14 residues. The germline V gene encodes CDR1 MNHEY and CDR2 SVGAGI. In DNA form, the CDR3 reads TGTGCCAGCAGTTACGGGGAGAGGGAATATGGCTACACCTTC. The encoded protein is CASSYGEREYGYTF.

This clonotype was observed a handful of times. The rearrangement links TRBV15 to TRBJ1-1; 7 bases are a match to TRBD1. Germline values: CDR1 LNHNV, CDR2 YYDKDF (reference sequence). This CDR3 is 15 amino acids long. Losses at the gene ends were 0 bases for V and 8 bases for J; bases not matched to a gene: 9. CDR3 coding DNA: TGTGCCACCAGCAGAGAGTGGGCCAGGGGGGAGGAAGCTTTCTTT. Its protein product is CATSREWARGEEAFF.

This clonotype has more than one count but fewer than ten. The chain carries TRBV18 and TRBJ2-1; 15 nucleotides match TRBD2. Germline V lookup: CDR1 KGHSH, CDR2 LQKENI. This CDR3 region has 15 residues. The V gene end was trimmed by 7 bases and the J gene end by 9 bases; junction bases not matched to a gene: 7. This CDR3 reads CASYMGLAGGGEQFF. Here the CDR3 DNA reads TGTGCCAGCTATATGGGACTAGCGGGAGGTGGTGAGCAGTTCTTC.

This clonotype was recorded once. Since a much larger clone is just one base distant, this may be a read error. The chain uses TRBV6-2 or TRBV6-3 and TRBJ2-3; D possibly corresponds to TRBD1 (7 bases). The CDR3 is 14 residues long. CDR1 and CDR2 (germline): MNHEY, SVGEGT. V lost 4 bases, J lost 4 bases, and 12 bases lay in between. As DNA, the CDR3 is TGTGCCAGCAGTTGGAGGGGGCGTCCAGATACGCAGTATTTT. It codes for CASSWRGRPDTQYF.

This clonotype was counted a few times. The chain recombines TRBV9 with TRBJ1-1; 9 nucleotides match TRBD1. Germline CDR1 reads SGDLS; CDR2 reads YYNGEE. CDR3 size: 14 residues. V shed 4 bases, J shed 4 bases, and the junction held 5 bases outside the gene matches. The CDR3 loop reads CASSQTGGTTEAFF. In DNA, the CDR3 is TGTGCCAGCAGCCAGACAGGGGGGACCACTGAAGCTTTCTTT.

The table lists this clonotype with many counts. The chain links TRBV29-1 to TRBJ2-7, with TRBD2 identical over 8 bases. CDR3 size: 13 residues. The germline V gene has CDR1 SQVTM and CDR2 ANQGSEA. V gave up 3 bases and J gave up 1 base; unmatched junction bases: 2. Here the CDR3 DNA reads TGCAGCGTTGAGCTAGCGGGTTCCTACGAGCAGTACTTC. Translating gives CSVELAGSYEQYF.

Of note for this clonotype: The limits of the CDR3 on the DNA are not certain, so only TCRdb's listed CDR3 is given. V gene TRBV7-3 combines with J gene TRBJ1-1; the D call TRBD1 from the table was never checked on the DNA. Germline-derived CDR1 and CDR2 are SGHTA and FQGTGA. The CDR3 is 13 amino acids long, termini counted. The CDR3 region is CASSFGGGTEAVF.

This clonotype was observed at least ten times. The chain combines TRBV27 with TRBJ1-1; 7 bases match TRBD1. CDR3 size: 15 residues. Losses at the gene ends were 6 bases for V and 3 bases for J; bases not matched to a gene: 10. Looked up from germline, CDR1 is MNHEY and CDR2 is SMNVEV (reference sequence). CDR3 DNA: TGTGCCAGCAGGGACAGGCTTGAGGCGTACACTGAAGCTTTCTTT. Encoded protein: CASRDRLEAYTEAFF.

This clonotype was seen many times. The CDR3 coding sequence is TGTGCCAGCAGCTCTGACCCAGACGGGGCAGCTGCGTTCGGCTACACCTTC. Translating gives CASSSDPDGAAAFGYTF. This sequence joins TRBV7-2 and TRBJ1-2; D is possibly TRBD1 (5 bases). Per germline, CDR1 SGHTA and CDR2 FQGNSA. The CDR3 is made up of 17 amino acids. V lost 4 bases and J lost 8, with 26 bases in between.